The clone carrying this T cell receptor beta chain was counted at least ten times. Its antigen is currently unknown. The record originates from a study of T cells in Graves' hyperthyroidism and ophthalmopathy. Study results and limitations: Blood also showed most of the thyroid clonotypes that were expanded above 0.001.

From RNA transcripts, TCR beta CDR3 regions were amplified. Initially, a first-round RT-PCR of the TCR CDR3 employed the HTBI primer set. One entry per CDR3 protein results from TCRdb running MiXCR on the multiplex PCR reads. Here the sample spans around 450,000 distinct CDR3 sequences, 15% to 18% being singletons. The hyperthyroidism was newly diagnosed and had lasted under 2 months; the patients were aged 18 to 65. Specimen: blood. This sequence was found in a woman between 18 and 29 years old with Graves' hyperthyroidism.

CDR3 coding DNA: TGTGCCAGCAGTTCCGTCCGGGGAGACGGGGAGCTGTTTTTT. This gives the protein CASSSVRGDGELFF. The chain joins TRBV27 to TRBJ2-2, with a weak D call TRBD2 (5 bases). CDR1 is MNHEY and CDR2 is SMNVEV in the germline V gene (reference sequence). CDR3 size: 14 residues. Trimming pared 4 bases from V and 7 bases from J, leaving 13 bases between.